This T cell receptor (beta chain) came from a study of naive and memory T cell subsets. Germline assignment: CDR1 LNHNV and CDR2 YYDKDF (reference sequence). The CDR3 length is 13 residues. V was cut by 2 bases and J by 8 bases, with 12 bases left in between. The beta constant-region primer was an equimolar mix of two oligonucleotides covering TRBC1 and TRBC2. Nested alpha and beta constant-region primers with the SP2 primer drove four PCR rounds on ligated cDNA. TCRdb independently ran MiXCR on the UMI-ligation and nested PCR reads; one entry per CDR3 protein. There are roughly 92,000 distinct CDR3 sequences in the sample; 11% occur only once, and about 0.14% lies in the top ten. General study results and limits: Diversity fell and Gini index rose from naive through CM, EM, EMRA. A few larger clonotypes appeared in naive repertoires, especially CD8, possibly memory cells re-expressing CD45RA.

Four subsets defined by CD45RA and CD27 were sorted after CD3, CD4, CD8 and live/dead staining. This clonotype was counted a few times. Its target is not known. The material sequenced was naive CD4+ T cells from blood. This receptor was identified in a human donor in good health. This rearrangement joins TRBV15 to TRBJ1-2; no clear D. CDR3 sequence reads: CATSRPREVGYTF. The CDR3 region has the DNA TGTGCCACCAGCAGACCTCGGGAGGTCGGCTACACCTTC.